This entry features one T cell receptor beta chain sequence. The CDR3 is 18 residues long. With 4 bases removed from V and 2 bases from J, the gap between germline ends came to 21 bases. Germline V lookup: CDR1 SGHTS, CDR2 YDEGEE. Produced via immunoSEQ multiplex PCR; TCRdb's table is partial and in-frame only. The sample records around 11,000 clones, approximately 91% being singletons. This sample is drawn from a study of tumor T cells in aggressive B-cell lymphoma. The TCR sequence derives from an adult with diffuse large B cell lymphoma. The rearrangement links TRBV5-8 to TRBJ2-2; D possibly corresponds to TRBD1 (6 bases). Sequenced input: tumor tissue. CDR3: CASSPLGRGPFNTGELFF. CDR3 coding DNA: TGTGCCAGCAGCCCGCTCGGCAGGGGCCCTTTTAACACCGGGGAGCTGTTTTTT.